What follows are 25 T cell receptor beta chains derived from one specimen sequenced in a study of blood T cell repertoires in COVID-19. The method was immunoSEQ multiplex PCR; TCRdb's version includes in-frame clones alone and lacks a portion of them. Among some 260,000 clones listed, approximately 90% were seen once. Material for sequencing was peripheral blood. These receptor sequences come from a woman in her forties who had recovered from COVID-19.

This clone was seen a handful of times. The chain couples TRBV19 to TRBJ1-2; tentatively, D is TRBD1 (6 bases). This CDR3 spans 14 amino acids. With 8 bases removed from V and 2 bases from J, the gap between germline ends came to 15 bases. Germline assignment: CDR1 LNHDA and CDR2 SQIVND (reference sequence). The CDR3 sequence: CASQPRTANYGYTF. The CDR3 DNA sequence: TGTGCCAGTCAACCCAGGACAGCAAACTATGGCTACACCTTC. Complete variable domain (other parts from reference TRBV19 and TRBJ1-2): DGGITQSPKYLFRKEGQNVTLSCEQNLNHDAMYWYRQDPGQGLRLIYYSQIVNDFQKGDIAEGYSVSREKKESFPLTVTSAQKNPTAFYLCASQPRTANYGYTFGSGTRLTVV.

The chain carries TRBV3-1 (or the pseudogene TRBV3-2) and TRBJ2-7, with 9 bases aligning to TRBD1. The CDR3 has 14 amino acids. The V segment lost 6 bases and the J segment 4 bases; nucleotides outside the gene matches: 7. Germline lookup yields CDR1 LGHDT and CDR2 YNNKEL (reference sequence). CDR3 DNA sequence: TGTGCCAGCAGATCGGGGGACAGGGTTTACGAGCAGTACTTC. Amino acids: CASRSGDRVYEQYF.

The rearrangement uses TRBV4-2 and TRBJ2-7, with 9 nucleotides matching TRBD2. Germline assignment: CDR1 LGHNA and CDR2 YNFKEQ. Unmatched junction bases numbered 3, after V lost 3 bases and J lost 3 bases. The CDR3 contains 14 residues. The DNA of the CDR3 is TGTGCCAGCAGCCACGCGCGGGGGGGCTACGAGCAGTACTTC. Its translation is CASSHARGGYEQYF.

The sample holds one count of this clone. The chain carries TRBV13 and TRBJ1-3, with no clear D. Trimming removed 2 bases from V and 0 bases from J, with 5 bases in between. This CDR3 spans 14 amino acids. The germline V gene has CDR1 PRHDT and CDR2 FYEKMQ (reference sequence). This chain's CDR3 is CASSLQASGNTIYF. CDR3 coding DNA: TGTGCCAGCAGCTTACAGGCCTCTGGAAACACCATATATTTT.

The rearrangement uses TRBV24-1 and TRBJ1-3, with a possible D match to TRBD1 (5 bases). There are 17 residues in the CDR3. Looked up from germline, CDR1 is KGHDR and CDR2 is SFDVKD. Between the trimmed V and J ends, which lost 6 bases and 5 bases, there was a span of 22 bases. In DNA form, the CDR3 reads TGTGCCACCAGTATTATACCGGCGCCACAGGTCCGAAACACCATATATTTT. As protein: CATSIIPAPQVRNTIYF.

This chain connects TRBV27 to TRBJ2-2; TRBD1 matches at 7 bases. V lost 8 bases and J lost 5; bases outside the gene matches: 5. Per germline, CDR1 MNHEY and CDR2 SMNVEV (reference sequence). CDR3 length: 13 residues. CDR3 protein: CASSPRGTGELFF. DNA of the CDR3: TGTGCCAGCTCCCCCAGGGGGACCGGGGAGCTGTTTTTT.

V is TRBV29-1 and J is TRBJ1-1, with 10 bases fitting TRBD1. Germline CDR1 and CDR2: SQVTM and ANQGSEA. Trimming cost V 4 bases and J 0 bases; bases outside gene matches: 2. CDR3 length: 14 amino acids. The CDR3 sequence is CSVATGGLNTEAFF. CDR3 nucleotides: TGCAGCGTTGCGACAGGGGGCTTGAACACTGAAGCTTTCTTT.

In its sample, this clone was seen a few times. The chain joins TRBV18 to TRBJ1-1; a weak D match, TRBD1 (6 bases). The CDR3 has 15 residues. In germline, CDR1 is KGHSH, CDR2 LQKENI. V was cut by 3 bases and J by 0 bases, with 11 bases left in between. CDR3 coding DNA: TGTGCCAGCTCACCGACAGGCACCATGAACACTGAAGCTTTCTTT. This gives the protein CASSPTGTMNTEAFF.

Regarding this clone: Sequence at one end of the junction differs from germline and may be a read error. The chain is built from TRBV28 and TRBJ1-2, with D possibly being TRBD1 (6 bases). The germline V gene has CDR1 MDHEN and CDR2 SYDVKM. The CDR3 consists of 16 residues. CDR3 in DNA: TGTGCCAGCATTTTAGGTGGGGGCAGGCCTAACTATGGCTACACCTTC. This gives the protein CASILGGGRPNYGYTF.

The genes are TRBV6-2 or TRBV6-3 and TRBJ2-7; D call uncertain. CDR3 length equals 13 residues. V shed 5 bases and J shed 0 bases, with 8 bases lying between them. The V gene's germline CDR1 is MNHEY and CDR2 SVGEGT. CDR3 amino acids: CASSLGHSYEQYV. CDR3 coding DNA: TGTGCCAGCAGTCTAGGCCACTCCTACGAGCAGTACGTC.

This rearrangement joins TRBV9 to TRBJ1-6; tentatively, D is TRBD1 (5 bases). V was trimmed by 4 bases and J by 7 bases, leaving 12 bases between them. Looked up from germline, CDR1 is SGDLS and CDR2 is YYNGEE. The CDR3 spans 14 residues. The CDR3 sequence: CASSLTGGNSPLHF. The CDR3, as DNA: TGTGCCAGCAGCCTCACCGGGGGGAATTCACCCCTCCACTTT.

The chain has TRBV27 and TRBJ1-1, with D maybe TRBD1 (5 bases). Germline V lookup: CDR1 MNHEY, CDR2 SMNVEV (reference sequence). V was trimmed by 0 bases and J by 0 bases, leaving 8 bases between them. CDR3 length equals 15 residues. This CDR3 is CASSLSGGVNTEAFF. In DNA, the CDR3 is TGTGCCAGCAGTTTATCGGGGGGGGTGAACACTGAAGCTTTCTTT.

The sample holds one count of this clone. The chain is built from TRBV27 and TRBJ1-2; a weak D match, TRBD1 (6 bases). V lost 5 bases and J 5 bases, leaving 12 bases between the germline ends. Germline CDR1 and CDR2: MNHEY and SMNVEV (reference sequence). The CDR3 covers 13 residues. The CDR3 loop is CASSLRTEYGYTF. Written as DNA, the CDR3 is TGTGCCAGCAGTCTCCGGACAGAGTATGGCTACACCTTC.

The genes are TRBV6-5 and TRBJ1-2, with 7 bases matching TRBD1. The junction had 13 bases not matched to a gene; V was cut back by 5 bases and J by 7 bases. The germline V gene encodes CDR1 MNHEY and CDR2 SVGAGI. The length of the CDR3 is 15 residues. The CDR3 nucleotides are TGTGCCAGCAGTACACCCCAGGACAGGCTTCGTGGCTACACCTTC. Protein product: CASSTPQDRLRGYTF.

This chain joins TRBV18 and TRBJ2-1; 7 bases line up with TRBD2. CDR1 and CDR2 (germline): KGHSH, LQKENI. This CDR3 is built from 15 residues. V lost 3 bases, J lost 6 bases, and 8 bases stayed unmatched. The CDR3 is CASSPLGGSGNEQFF. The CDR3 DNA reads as TGTGCCAGCTCACCCCTGGGCGGGAGCGGCAATGAGCAGTTCTTC.

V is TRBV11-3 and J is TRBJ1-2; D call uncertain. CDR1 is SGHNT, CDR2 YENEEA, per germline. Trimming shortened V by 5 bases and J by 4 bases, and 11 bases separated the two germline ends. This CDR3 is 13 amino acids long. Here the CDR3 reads CASSQVAGYGYTF. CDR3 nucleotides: TGTGCCAGCAGCCAGGTGGCAGGCTATGGCTACACCTTC.

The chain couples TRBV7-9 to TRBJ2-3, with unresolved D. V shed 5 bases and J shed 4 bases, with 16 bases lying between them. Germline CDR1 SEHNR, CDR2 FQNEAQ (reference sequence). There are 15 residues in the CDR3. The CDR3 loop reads CASSRVASKADTQYF. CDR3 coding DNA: TGTGCCAGCAGCCGGGTGGCGAGCAAGGCAGATACGCAGTATTTT.

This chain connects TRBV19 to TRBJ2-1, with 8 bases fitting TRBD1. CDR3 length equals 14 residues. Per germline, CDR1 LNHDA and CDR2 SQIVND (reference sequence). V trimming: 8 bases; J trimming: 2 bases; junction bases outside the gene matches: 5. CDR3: CASRRDRTYNEQFF. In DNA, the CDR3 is TGTGCCAGTCGGCGGGACAGGACCTACAATGAGCAGTTCTTC.

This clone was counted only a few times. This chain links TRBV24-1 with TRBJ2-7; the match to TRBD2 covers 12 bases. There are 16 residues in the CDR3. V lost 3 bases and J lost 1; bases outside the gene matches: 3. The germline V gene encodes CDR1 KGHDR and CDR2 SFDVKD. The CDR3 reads CATSDPGLAGSYEQYF. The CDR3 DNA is TGTGCCACCAGTGATCCAGGACTAGCGGGGTCCTACGAGCAGTACTTC.

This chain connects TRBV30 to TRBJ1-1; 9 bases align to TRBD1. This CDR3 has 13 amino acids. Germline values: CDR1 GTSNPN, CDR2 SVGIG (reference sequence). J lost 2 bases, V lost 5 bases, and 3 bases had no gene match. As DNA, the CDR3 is TGTGCCTGGGGGACAGGGTTAAACACTGAAGCTTTCTTT. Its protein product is CAWGTGLNTEAFF.

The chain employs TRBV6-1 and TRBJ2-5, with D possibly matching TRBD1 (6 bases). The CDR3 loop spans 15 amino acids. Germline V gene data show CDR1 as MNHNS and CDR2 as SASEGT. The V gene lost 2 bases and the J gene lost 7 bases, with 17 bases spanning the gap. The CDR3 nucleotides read TGTGCCAGCAGTGAAAGGCAGGGGCGACTGGGGACCCAGTACTTC. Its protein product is CASSERQGRLGTQYF.

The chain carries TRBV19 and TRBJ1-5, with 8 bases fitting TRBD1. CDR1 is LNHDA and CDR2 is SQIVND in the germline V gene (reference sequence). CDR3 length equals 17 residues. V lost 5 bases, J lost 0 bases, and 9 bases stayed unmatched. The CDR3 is CASSFGQGWDSNQPQHF. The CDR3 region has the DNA TGTGCCAGTAGTTTCGGACAGGGTTGGGATAGCAATCAGCCCCAGCATTTT.

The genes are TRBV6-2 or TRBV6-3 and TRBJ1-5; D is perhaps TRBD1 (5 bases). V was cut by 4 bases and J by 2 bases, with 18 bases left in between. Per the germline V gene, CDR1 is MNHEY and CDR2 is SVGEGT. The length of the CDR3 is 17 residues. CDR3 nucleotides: TGTGCCAGCAGTTCAAGGCGGGGGGGTGGGCGCAATCAGCCCCAGCATTTT. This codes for CASSSRRGGGRNQPQHF.

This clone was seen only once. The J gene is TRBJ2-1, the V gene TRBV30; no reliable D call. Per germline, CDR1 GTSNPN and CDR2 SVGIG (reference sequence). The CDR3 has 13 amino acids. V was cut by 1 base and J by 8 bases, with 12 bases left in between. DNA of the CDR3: TGTGCCTGGAGTGGCAGCTCTGGAGATGAGCAGTTCTTC. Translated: CAWSGSSGDEQFF. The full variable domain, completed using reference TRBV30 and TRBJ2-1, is SQTIHQWPATLVQPVGSPLSLECTVEGTSNPNLYWYRQAAGRGLQLLFYSVGIGQISSEVPQNLSASRPQDRQFILSSKKLLLSDSGFYLCAWSGSSGDEQFFGPGTRLTVL.

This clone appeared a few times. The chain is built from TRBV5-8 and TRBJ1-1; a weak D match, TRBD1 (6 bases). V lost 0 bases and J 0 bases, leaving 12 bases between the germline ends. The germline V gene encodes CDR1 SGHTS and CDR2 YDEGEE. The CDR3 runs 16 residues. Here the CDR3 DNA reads TGTGCCAGCAGCTTGGACCCCACAGGGCTGAACACTGAAGCTTTCTTT. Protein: CASSLDPTGLNTEAFF.